This T cell receptor (beta chain) was retrieved from a study of OX40 agonist ivuxolimab in advanced cancers. Study overall: Patients received intravenous ivuxolimab every 2 weeks at 0.01 to 10 mg/kg. Partial responses were recorded for three patients, including one with hepatocellular carcinoma and two with cutaneous melanoma.

Germline CDR1 reads ENHRY; CDR2 reads SYGVKD. V dropped 6 bases and J dropped 8; count of bases not matched to a gene: 7. CDR3 length equals 14 residues. Note on this clone: Its antigen is unidentified.

Study results and limitations: With doses of 0.1-3.0 mg/kg, partial responders showed among the lowest clonal expansion.

Data came from immunoSEQ multiplex PCR; TCRdb stores just in-frame clones and leaves some out. The sample yields roughly 8,600 clones, more than 70% seen once. This clonotype was sampled from an adult with an advanced solid tumor such as melanoma, head and neck, liver or kidney cancer. The material sequenced was CD4+ or CD8+ T cells sorted from blood, taken in a trial of the OX40 agonist ivuxolimab. The chain employs TRBV10-3 and TRBJ1-6, with 7 bases fitting TRBD1. Written as DNA, the CDR3 is TGTGCCATCAGCTTACAGGGGACTTATTCACCCCTCCACTTT. The encoded protein is CAISLQGTYSPLHF.